Described below is a single T cell receptor beta chain sequence and its context. Its antigen is unidentified. Trimming at V came to 0 bases and at J to 5 bases, leaving 5 bases not matched to a gene. Germline CDR1 is SGHAT and CDR2 is FQNNGV. The CDR3 consists of 16 residues. The data derive from a study of identical twins. The study, taken as a whole, reports: Models came in too low on out-of-frame TCR alpha sharing in monozygotic twins.

TCRdb independently ran MiXCR on the 5' RACE reads; one entry per CDR3 protein. The table includes about 890,000 distinct CDR3 sequences, roughly 12% detected once. The same data also contributed to another study, on yellow fever vaccine responses in identical twins.

The genes are TRBV11-2 and TRBJ2-1; 9 positions agree with TRBD2. The receptor was isolated from a woman aged 18 to 35 in good health. Sequenced material: PBMCs. The CDR3: CASSLDLAGPHNEQFF. The DNA of the CDR3 is TGTGCCAGCAGCTTAGATCTAGCGGGGCCCCACAATGAGCAGTTCTTC.